Listed below are T cell receptor beta chains from one sample, sequenced in a study of T-cell reconstitution after alpha-beta-depleted transplantation in children. TCRdb re-called the PCR reads through MiXCR, storing one row per CDR3 protein. Here the sample spans 550,000 to 800,000 distinct CDR3 sequences, over 10% being singletons. The sample in question was PBMCs, obtained before TCRalphabeta/CD19-depleted stem cell transplant. The receptor set was obtained from a girl aged 2 to 10 with congenital amegakaryocytic thrombocytopenia, due to receive a stem cell transplant. The CDR3 runs from the conserved cysteine through the conserved F or W. A D gene is named only where the DNA matches it firmly. Size is stated for part of the rows, as once, few or many counts, or as a class when the clone is expanded.

.	TRBV7-2	.	TRBJ2-1	CASSFVRNEQFF	TGTGCCAGCAGCTTCGTACGTAATGAGCAGTTCTTC
many	TRBV20-1	.	TRBJ2-5	CSAPAGPETQYF	TGCAGTGCTCCGGCAGGGCCTGAGACCCAGTACTTC
few	TRBV11-2	TRBD2	TRBJ2-2	CASSPNYSGSGTGELFF	TGTGCCAGCAGCCCGAACTATAGCGGGAGCGGAACCGGGGAGCTGTTTTTT
.	TRBV7-2	.	TRBJ2-1	CASSFVGEQFF	TGTGCCAGCAGCTTTGTGGGAGAGCAGTTCTTC
few	TRBV5-1	.	TRBJ2-1	CASSPGVDEQFF	TGCGCCAGCAGCCCGGGTGTGGATGAGCAGTTCTTC
.	TRBV12-3/TRBV12-4	.	TRBJ2-1	CASSPTRANEQFF	TGTGCCAGCAGTCCGACTAGGGCCAATGAGCAGTTCTTC
many	TRBV5-1	TRBD2	TRBJ2-1	CASGAGGIYNEQFF	TGCGCCAGCGGAGCGGGAGGGATCTACAATGAGCAGTTCTTC
many	TRBV20-1	.	TRBJ2-5	CSARAAHSTQETQYF	TGCAGTGCTAGAGCGGCTCACAGTACCCAAGAGACCCAGTACTTC
many	TRBV7-9	.	TRBJ2-7	CASSWQSSYEQYF	TGTGCCAGCAGCTGGCAGTCTTCCTACGAGCAGTACTTC
.	TRBV5-1	TRBD1	TRBJ2-1	CASSGRQGAFYNEQFF	TGCGCCAGCAGCGGCAGACAGGGCGCCTTCTACAATGAGCAGTTCTTC
.	TRBV5-1	.	TRBJ1-1	CASSLGTNGVENTEAFF	TGCGCCAGCAGCTTGGGTACAAACGGGGTTGAGAACACTGAAGCTTTCTTT
.	TRBV18	.	TRBJ2-5	CASLRGREETQYF	TGTGCCAGCCTTAGAGGCCGGGAAGAGACCCAGTACTTC
many	TRBV29-1	.	TRBJ1-1	CSVENRHMNTEAFF	TGCAGCGTTGAAAACAGACACATGAACACTGAAGCTTTCTTT
.	TRBV12-3/TRBV12-4	.	TRBJ2-7	CATSKNYEQYF	TGTGCCACTTCGAAAAACTACGAGCAGTACTTC
many	TRBV20-1	.	TRBJ2-3	CSAPGRGSHTQYF	TGCAGTGCTCCTGGACGGGGGAGTCATACGCAGTATTTT
few	TRBV7-6	TRBD2	TRBJ2-1	CASSQGWSGSNNEQFF	TGTGCCAGCAGCCAGGGATGGAGCGGGAGCAACAATGAGCAGTTCTTC
.	TRBV5-1	TRBD1	TRBJ1-6	CASSLVGQGFSPLHF	TGCGCCAGCAGCTTGGTCGGACAGGGTTTCTCACCCCTCCACTTT
few	TRBV7-9	.	TRBJ2-4	CASSPEAGNIQYF	TGTGCCAGCAGCCCGGAGGCGGGGAACATTCAGTACTTC
few	TRBV5-1	.	TRBJ2-3	CASTRGGSTDTQYF	TGCGCCAGCACCAGGGGCGGGAGTACCGATACGCAGTATTTT
.	TRBV5-1	TRBD2	TRBJ2-1	CASSPGLAGEGPYNEQFF	TGCGCCAGCAGCCCGGGACTAGCGGGAGAGGGGCCCTACAATGAGCAGTTCTTC
few	TRBV7-8	.	TRBJ2-3	CASSLVPRTDTQYF	TGTGCCAGCAGCTTAGTGCCCCGCACAGATACGCAGTATTTT
many	TRBV29-1	TRBD2	TRBJ2-7	CSVSALGTSGANYEQYF	TGCAGCGTCTCTGCGTTAGGCACTAGCGGGGCGAACTACGAGCAGTACTTC
.	TRBV29-1	.	TRBJ1-1	CSDWDGDEAFF	TGCAGCGACTGGGACGGTGACGAAGCTTTCTTT
many	TRBV3-1	TRBD1	TRBJ1-1	CASSPGTGGRTEAFF	TGTGCCAGCAGCCCCGGGACAGGGGGCAGGACTGAAGCTTTCTTT